The 5 T cell receptor beta chains below all came from one sample that was sequenced in a study of blood T cell repertoires in COVID-19. TCRdb's table, derived via immunoSEQ multiplex PCR, lists solely in-frame clones and lacks some. The data hold more than 250,000 clones, with 87% observed a single time. Sequenced input: peripheral blood. Source of these receptors: a man aged 45-65 years with active or convalescent COVID-19.

This clone was counted a few times. The V and J genes are TRBV5-1 and TRBJ1-6; D might be TRBD1 (5 bases). Germline V CDR1 and CDR2: SGHRS, YFSETQ. This CDR3 is 15 amino acids long. The ends were cut back, 0 bases at V and 6 bases at J, with 10 bases in the middle. CDR3 DNA sequence: TGCGCCAGCAGCTTGGAGGACGGGGGTAATTCACCCCTCCACTTT. Translated: CASSLEDGGNSPLHF.

The rearrangement joins TRBV3-1 (or the pseudogene TRBV3-2) to TRBJ1-2; 8 bases align to TRBD1. In germline, CDR1 is LGHDT, CDR2 YNNKEL (reference sequence). With V trimmed by 2 bases and J by 6 bases, 5 bases remained unmatched. CDR3 length: 14 amino acids. CDR3: CASSQNGRGHGYTF. The CDR3 DNA reads as TGTGCCAGCAGCCAAAATGGCAGGGGGCATGGCTACACCTTC.

The V gene is TRBV18, the J gene TRBJ2-3; 9 bases are shared with TRBD2. CDR3 length equals 16 residues. V shed 3 bases, J shed 1 base, and the junction held 5 bases outside the gene matches. The V gene's germline CDR1 is KGHSH and CDR2 LQKENI. This CDR3 reads CASSPRAGGGTDTQYF. CDR3 bases: TGTGCCAGCTCACCCCGAGCGGGGGGCGGCACAGATACGCAGTATTTT.

This sequence joins TRBV7-9 and TRBJ2-2; TRBD2 might be the D (5 bases). In germline, CDR1 is SEHNR, CDR2 FQNEAQ (reference sequence). Trimming removed 0 bases at V and 2 bases at J, with 10 bases between. The CDR3 consists of 16 residues. CDR3 residues: CASSLARTLNTGELFF. In nucleotides, the CDR3 is TGTGCCAGCAGCTTAGCTCGGACTCTTAACACCGGGGAGCTGTTTTTT.

This clone was counted once. The rearrangement joins TRBV20-1 to TRBJ2-1; TRBD2 agrees at 8 bases. This CDR3 is built from 14 residues. Germline V gives CDR1 DFQATT, CDR2 SNEGSKA (reference sequence). The V gene end was trimmed by 3 bases and the J gene end by 6 bases; junction bases not matched to a gene: 7. The CDR3 nucleotides read TGCAGTGCTAGTAGGCGGGAGGCTGTCAATGAGCAGTTCTTC. Encoded protein: CSASRREAVNEQFF.